This T cell receptor beta chain was recorded in a study of Graves' ophthalmopathy and Graves' hyperthyroidism. Each diagnosis was determined on the basis of clinical symptoms, serum thyroxine, TRAb, thyroid ultrasound and orbital computed tomography. CDR3 length: 11 amino acids. V lost 8 bases and J lost 7, with 15 bases in between. CDR1 SQVTM and CDR2 ANQGSEA come from the germline V gene. RNA transcripts yielded amplified TCR beta CDR3 regions. An initial RT-PCR round employing HTBI primers preceded a second-round multiplex PCR. TCRdb analysed the multiplex PCR reads with MiXCR anew, one entry per CDR3 protein. The table has over a million distinct CDR3 sequences, about two fifths seen once.

V and J are TRBV29-1 and TRBJ2-7; no clear D. The sample consisted of peripheral blood or thyroid tissue (not recorded which). This TCR came from an adult man with Graves' hyperthyroidism. CDR3 region: CSWKTAEEQYF. CDR3 nucleotides: TGCAGCTGGAAAACTGCGGAGGAGCAGTACTTC.